Presented here are 5 T cell receptor beta chains from one specimen sequenced in a study of cytotoxic CD8 clonotypes in ibrutinib-treated CLL listed by TCRdb under 2021. The intended sense of this specimen's time point label: approximately 25 months on ibrutinib. The library came from the immunoSEQ multiplex PCR assay. TCRdb retrieved this table from immuneACCESS and kept in-frame rearrangements only. Not all clones are present; in checked studies, unresolved V genes account for under half, and no reason is known for the remainder. The sample table records some 92,000 clones; roughly 80% of these occur just once. The top ten clones comprise about 26% of the sample. Sequencing used PBMCs, obtained after 24 months of ibrutinib treatment. Receptors were obtained from a human donor with chronic lymphocytic leukemia.

The chain couples TRBV19 to TRBJ2-5, with 7 positions matching TRBD2. Germline CDR1 reads LNHDA; CDR2 reads SQIVND (reference sequence). V lost 5 bases to trimming and J lost 2 bases; unmatched junction nucleotides: 5. This CDR3 spans 14 amino acids. This chain's CDR3 is CASSRAGEQETQYF. The CDR3, as DNA: TGTGCCAGTAGTCGGGCGGGAGAGCAAGAGACCCAGTACTTC.

The chain employs TRBV6-1 and TRBJ2-1; D unresolved. The CDR3 extends over 13 amino acids. Germline CDR1 MNHNS, CDR2 SASEGT. Trimming took 3 bases from V and 4 from J, leaving 7 bases between them. CDR3 in amino acids: CASSELSYNEQFF. CDR3 sequence (DNA): TGTGCCAGCAGTGAGTTAAGTTACAATGAGCAGTTCTTC.

The V gene is TRBV28, the J gene TRBJ1-2; D unclear. Deletions cut 2 bases from V and 4 bases from J, with 8 bases between. Looked up from germline, CDR1 is MDHEN and CDR2 is SYDVKM. The CDR3 is 13 amino acids. DNA of the CDR3: TGTGCCAGCAGTTTAATTACAGCCTATGGCTACACCTTC. Protein: CASSLITAYGYTF.

This chain joins TRBV5-5 and TRBJ2-3, with 13 bases identical to TRBD2. From germline, CDR1 is SGHKS and CDR2 YYEKEE (reference sequence). The trim removed 3 bases at V and 2 bases at J, leaving 3 bases unmatched. This CDR3 spans 16 amino acids. Here the CDR3 DNA reads TGTGCCAGCAGCTCTGGACTAGCGGGAGCCACAGATACGCAGTATTTT. Translated: CASSSGLAGATDTQYF.

The chain employs TRBV7-2 and TRBJ1-1; no reliable D call. Trimming left V 5 bases short and J 5 bases short, with 15 bases between. Germline V gives CDR1 SGHTA, CDR2 FQGNSA. This CDR3 comprises 14 residues. Written as DNA, the CDR3 is TGTGCCAGCAGCCCCCATGAGTGGAGAACTGAAGCTTTCTTT. It yields the protein CASSPHEWRTEAFF. Filled out from reference TRBV7-2 and TRBJ1-1, the complete variable domain reads GAGVSQSPSNKVTEKGKDVELRCDPISGHTALYWYRQSLGQGLEFLIYFQGNSAPDKSGLPSDRFSAERTGGSVSTLTIQRTQQEDSAVYLCASSPHEWRTEAFFGQGTRLTVV.